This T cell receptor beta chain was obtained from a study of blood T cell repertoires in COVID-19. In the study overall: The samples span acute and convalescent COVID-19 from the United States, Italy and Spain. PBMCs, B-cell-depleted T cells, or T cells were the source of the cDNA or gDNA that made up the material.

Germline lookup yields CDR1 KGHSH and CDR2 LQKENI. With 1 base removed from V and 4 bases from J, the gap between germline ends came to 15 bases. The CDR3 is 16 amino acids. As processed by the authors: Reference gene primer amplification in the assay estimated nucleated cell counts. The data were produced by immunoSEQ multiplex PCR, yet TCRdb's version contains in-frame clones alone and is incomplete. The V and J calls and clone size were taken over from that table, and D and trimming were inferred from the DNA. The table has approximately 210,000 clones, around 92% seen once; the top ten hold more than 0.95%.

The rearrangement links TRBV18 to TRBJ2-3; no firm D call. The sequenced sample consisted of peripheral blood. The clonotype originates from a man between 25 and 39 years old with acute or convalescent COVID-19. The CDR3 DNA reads TGTGCCAGCTCACCACTGGGCATCTCACGAGCAGATACGCAGTATTTT. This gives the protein CASSPLGISRADTQYF.